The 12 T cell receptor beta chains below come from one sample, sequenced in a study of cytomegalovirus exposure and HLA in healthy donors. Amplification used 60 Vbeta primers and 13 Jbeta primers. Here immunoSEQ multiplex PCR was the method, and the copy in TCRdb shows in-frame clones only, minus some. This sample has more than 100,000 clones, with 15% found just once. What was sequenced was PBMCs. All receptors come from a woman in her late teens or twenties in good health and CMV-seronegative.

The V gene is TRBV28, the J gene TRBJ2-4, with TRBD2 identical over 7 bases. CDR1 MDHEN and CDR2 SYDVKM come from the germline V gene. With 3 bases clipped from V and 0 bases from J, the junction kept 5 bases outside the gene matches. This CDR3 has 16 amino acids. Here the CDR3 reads CASSLAGELAKNIQYF. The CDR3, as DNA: TGTGCCAGCAGTTTGGCGGGGGAGCTAGCCAAAAACATTCAGTACTTC.

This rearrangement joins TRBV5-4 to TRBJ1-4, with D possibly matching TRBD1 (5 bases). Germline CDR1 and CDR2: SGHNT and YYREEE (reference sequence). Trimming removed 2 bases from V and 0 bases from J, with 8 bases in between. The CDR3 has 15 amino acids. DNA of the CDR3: TGTGCCAGCAGCTTCGGGGGAGCAACTAATGAAAAACTGTTTTTT. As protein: CASSFGGATNEKLFF.

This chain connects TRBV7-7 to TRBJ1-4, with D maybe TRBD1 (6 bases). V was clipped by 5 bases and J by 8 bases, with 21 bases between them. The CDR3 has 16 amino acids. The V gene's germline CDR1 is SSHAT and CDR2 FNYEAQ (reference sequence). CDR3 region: CASSPYPRDKTEKLFF. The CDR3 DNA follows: TGTGCCAGCAGCCCCTACCCTCGGGACAAAACCGAAAAACTGTTTTTT.

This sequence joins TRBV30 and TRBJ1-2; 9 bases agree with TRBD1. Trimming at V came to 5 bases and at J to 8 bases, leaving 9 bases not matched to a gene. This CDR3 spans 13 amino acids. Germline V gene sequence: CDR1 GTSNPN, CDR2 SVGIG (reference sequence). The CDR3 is CAWGWGQGSGYTF. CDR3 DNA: TGTGCCTGGGGGTGGGGACAGGGTTCCGGCTACACCTTC.

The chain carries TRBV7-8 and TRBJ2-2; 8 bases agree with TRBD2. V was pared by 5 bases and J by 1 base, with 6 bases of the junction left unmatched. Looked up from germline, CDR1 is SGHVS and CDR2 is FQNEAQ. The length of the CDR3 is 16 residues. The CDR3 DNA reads TGTGCCAGCAGCACGGGACTAGTTCGGAACACCGGGGAGCTGTTTTTT. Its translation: CASSTGLVRNTGELFF.

The DNA for the CDR3 is TGTGCCACCAGCAGCGGCAGGGACTATGGCTACACCTTC. The encoded protein is CATSSGRDYGYTF. The genes are TRBV15 and TRBJ1-2; the D gene is possibly TRBD1 (5 bases). Germline V gives CDR1 LNHNV, CDR2 YYDKDF (reference sequence). This CDR3 comprises 13 residues. V lost 3 bases and J lost 3, with 8 bases in between.

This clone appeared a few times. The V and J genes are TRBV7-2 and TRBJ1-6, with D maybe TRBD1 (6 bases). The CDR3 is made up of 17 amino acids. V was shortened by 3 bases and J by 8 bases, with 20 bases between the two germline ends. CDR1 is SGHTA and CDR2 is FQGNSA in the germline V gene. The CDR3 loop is CASSLGFTGYLHSPLHF. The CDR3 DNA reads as TGTGCCAGCAGCTTGGGTTTCACAGGGTACCTTCATTCACCCCTCCACTTT.

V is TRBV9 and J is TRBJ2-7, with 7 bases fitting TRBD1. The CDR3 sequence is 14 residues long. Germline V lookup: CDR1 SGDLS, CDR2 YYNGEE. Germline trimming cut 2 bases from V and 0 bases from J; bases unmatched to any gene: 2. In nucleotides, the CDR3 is TGTGCCAGCAGCGTCCGGGACAGCTCCTACGAGCAGTACTTC. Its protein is CASSVRDSSYEQYF.

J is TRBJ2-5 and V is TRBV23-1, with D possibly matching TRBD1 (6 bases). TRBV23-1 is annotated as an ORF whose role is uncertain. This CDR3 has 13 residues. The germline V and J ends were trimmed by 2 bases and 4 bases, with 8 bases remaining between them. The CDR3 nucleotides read TGCGCCAGCAGTCAAACAGGGAGAGAGACCCAGTACTTC. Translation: CASSQTGRETQYF.

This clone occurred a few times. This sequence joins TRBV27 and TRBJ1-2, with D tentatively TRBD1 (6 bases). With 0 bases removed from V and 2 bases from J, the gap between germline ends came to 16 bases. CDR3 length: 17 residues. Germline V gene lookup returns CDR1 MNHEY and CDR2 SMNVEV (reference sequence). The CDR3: CASSLSSTGHSNYGYTF. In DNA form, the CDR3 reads TGTGCCAGCAGTTTATCTTCGACAGGCCATTCGAACTATGGCTACACCTTC.

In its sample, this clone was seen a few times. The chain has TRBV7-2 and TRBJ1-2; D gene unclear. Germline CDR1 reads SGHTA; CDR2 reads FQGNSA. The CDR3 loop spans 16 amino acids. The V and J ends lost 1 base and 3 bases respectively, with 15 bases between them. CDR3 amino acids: CASSLGAGRGDYGYTF. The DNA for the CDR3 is TGTGCCAGCAGCTTAGGTGCCGGACGGGGAGACTATGGCTACACCTTC. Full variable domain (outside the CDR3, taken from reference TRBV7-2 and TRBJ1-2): GAGVSQSPSNKVTEKGKDVELRCDPISGHTALYWYRQSLGQGLEFLIYFQGNSAPDKSGLPSDRFSAERTGGSVSTLTIQRTQQEDSAVYLCASSLGAGRGDYGYTFGSGTRLTVV.

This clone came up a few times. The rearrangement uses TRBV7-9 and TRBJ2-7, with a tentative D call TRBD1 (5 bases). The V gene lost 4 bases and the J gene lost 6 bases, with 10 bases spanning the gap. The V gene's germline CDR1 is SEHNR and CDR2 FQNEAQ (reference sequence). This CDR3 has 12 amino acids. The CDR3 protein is CASSYQGAEQYF. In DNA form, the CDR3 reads TGTGCCAGCAGCTATCAGGGCGCCGAGCAGTACTTC.